This T cell receptor (beta chain) is from a study of shared clonotypes between healthy human individuals. General study points: The authors expected sequencing depth to affect clonotype sharing among donors. Across a handful of donors, naive CD4 shared roughly 5%, naive CD8 more than 3%, memory CD4 approximately 2.5%, memory CD8 0.35% to 0.5%.

Concerning this clone itself: The target antigen is unknown.

Only in-frame clones appear in the TCRdb table, and some are missing; sequencing was by immunoSEQ multiplex PCR. The repertoire holds approximately 2.4 million clones, with approximately 96% as singletons. CDR1 is MDHEN, CDR2 SYDVKM, per germline. CDR3 size: 15 residues. V shed 4 bases, J shed 11 bases, and the junction held 10 bases outside the gene matches. Sequenced input: naive CD4+ T cells sorted from blood. Subset meaning: CD45RA+ positively selected. The chain uses TRBV28 and TRBJ2-7; TRBD2 matches at 14 bases. The clonotype originates from a man younger than 35 in good health. The CDR3 coding sequence is TGTGCCAGCAGTTCTCTAGGGACTAGCGGGAGTTTCGAGTACTTC. Translation: CASSSLGTSGSFEYF.